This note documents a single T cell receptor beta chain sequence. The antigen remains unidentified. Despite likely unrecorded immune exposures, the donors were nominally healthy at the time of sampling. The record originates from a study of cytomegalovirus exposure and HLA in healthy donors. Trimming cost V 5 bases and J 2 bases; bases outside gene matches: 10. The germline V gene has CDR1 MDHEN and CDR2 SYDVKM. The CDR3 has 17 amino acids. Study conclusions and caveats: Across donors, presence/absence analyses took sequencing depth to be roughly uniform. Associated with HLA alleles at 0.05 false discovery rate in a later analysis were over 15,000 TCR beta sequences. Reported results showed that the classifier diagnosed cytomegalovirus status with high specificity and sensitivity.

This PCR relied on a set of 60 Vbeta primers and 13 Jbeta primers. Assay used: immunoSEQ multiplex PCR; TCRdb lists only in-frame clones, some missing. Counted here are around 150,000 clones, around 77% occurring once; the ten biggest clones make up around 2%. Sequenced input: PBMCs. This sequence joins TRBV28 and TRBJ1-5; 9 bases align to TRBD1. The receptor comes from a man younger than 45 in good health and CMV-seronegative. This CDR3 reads CASSPVDRGVGNQPQHF. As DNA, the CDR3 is TGTGCCAGCAGTCCCGTGGACAGGGGAGTCGGCAATCAGCCCCAGCATTTT.